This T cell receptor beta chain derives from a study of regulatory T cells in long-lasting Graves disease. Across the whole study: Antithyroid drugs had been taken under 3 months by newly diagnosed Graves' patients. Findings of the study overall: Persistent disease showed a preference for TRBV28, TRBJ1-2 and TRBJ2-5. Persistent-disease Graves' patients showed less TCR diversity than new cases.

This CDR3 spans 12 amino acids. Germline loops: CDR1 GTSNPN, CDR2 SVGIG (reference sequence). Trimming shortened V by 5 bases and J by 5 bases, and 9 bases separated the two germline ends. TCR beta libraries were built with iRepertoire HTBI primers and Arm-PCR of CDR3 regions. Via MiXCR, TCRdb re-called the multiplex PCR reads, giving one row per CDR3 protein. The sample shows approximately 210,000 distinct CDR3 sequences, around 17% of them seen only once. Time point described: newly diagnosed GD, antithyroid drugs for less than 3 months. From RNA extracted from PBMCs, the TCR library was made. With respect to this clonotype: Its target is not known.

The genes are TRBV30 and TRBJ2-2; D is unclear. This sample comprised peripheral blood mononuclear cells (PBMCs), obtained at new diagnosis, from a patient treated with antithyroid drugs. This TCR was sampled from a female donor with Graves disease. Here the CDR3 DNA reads TGTGCCTGGGGAACCGGGACCGGGGAGCTGTTTTTT. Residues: CAWGTGTGELFF.